The 17 T cell receptor beta chains below all came from one sample that was sequenced in a study of blood T cell repertoires in COVID-19. The assay was immunoSEQ multiplex PCR, and TCRdb's table has in-frame clones only and misses some. Of hundreds of thousands of clones in the sample, 70% to 90% were seen once. The specimen sequenced was peripheral blood. Receptors originate from a man younger than 35 with active or convalescent COVID-19.

This clone was recorded once. The gene calls are TRBV11-1 and TRBJ2-1; tentative D call: TRBD2 (6 bases). The germline V and J ends were trimmed by 9 bases and 4 bases, with 13 bases remaining between them. CDR3 length: 13 residues. Germline V CDR1 and CDR2: SGHAT, FQDESV (reference sequence). The CDR3 is CASSLARYNEQFF. CDR3 nucleotide sequence: TGTGCCAGTAGCCTAGCGCGTTACAATGAGCAGTTCTTC.

The rearrangement uses TRBV28 and TRBJ2-4, with 9 bases matching TRBD2. The CDR3 is 19 amino acids. J lost 1 base, V lost 1 base, and 11 bases had no gene match. Germline V lookup: CDR1 MDHEN, CDR2 SYDVKM. This CDR3 is CASSLLEGWTSAAKNIQYF. The DNA for the CDR3 is TGTGCCAGCAGTTTATTAGAGGGTTGGACTAGCGCGGCCAAAAACATTCAGTACTTC.

The rearrangement uses TRBV4-3 and TRBJ1-4, with 8 bases matching TRBD1. CDR1 and CDR2 (germline): LGHNA, YSLEER. The CDR3 sequence is 14 residues long. Germline trimming cut 4 bases from V and 5 bases from J; bases unmatched to any gene: 3. CDR3 residues: CASSLTGGNEKLFF. DNA of the CDR3: TGCGCCAGCAGCCTAACAGGGGGGAATGAAAAACTGTTTTTT.

The V gene is TRBV4-3, the J gene TRBJ1-1, with 7 bases that match TRBD1. The CDR3 totals 16 residues. Germline CDR1 reads LGHNA; CDR2 reads YSLEER. With 3 bases clipped from V and 0 bases from J, the junction kept 7 bases outside the gene matches. This CDR3 is CASSHNLDRVNTEAFF. In DNA, the CDR3 is TGCGCCAGCAGCCACAACCTCGACAGGGTGAACACTGAAGCTTTCTTT.

This clone was observed a handful of times. The chain is built from TRBV21-1 and TRBJ2-7; the table names TRBD2, a call not compared with the DNA. TRBV21-1 constitutes a pseudogene. The CDR3 runs to 14 residues. This CDR3 is CASSPTSGNYEQYF. CDR3 bases: TGTGCCAGCAGCCCAACTAGCGGGAACTACGAGCAGTACTTC.

The chain combines TRBV7-2 with TRBJ1-1; tentative D call: TRBD1 (5 bases). Trimming removed 5 bases at V and 5 bases at J, with 18 bases between. CDR1 and CDR2 from the germline V gene are SGHTA and FQGNSA. The CDR3 sequence is 15 residues long. The CDR3 DNA is TGTGCCAGCAGCGTTACAGACAGTTCTTGGACTGAAGCTTTCTTT. Amino acids: CASSVTDSSWTEAFF. The variable domain in full, with the rest retrieved from reference TRBV7-2 and TRBJ1-1, is GAGVSQSPSNKVTEKGKDVELRCDPISGHTALYWYRQSLGQGLEFLIYFQGNSAPDKSGLPSDRFSAERTGGSVSTLTIQRTQQEDSAVYLCASSVTDSSWTEAFFGQGTRLTVV.

This chain links TRBV18 with TRBJ2-3, with 7 bases identical to TRBD1. The germline V gene has CDR1 KGHSH and CDR2 LQKENI. V lost 2 bases, J lost 7 bases, and 6 bases stayed unmatched. CDR3 length: 14 amino acids. CDR3 sequence: CASSPRDRANTQYF. The CDR3 nucleotides read TGTGCCAGCTCACCAAGAGACAGGGCAAATACGCAGTATTTT.

This clone was seen a handful of times. CDR3 sequence reads: CASSPGEGKLFF. The CDR3, as DNA: TGTGCCAGCTCACCAGGGGAGGGAAAACTGTTTTTT. This chain uses TRBV18 with TRBJ1-4; D uncertain. The CDR3 extends over 12 amino acids. The V end lost 2 bases, the J end lost 10 bases, and 8 bases lay between the germline ends. Germline V gene sequence: CDR1 KGHSH, CDR2 LQKENI. Combining the CDR3 with reference TRBV18 and TRBJ1-4 gives the whole variable domain NAGVMQNPRHLVRRRGQEARLRCSPMKGHSHVYWYRQLPEEGLKFMVYLQKENIIDESGMPKERFSAEFPKEGPSILRIQQVVRGDSAAYFCASSPGEGKLFFGSGTQLSVL.

This clone was observed once. V usage is TRBV25-1 and J usage is TRBJ2-1, with 7 bases fitting TRBD1. CDR3 size: 14 residues. V lost 5 bases to trimming and J lost 2 bases; unmatched junction nucleotides: 3. The germline CDR1 and CDR2 sequences are MGHDK and SYGVNS. The CDR3 DNA is TGTGCCAGCAGTACAGGGGCACCCTACAATGAGCAGTTCTTC. Translated, it gives CASSTGAPYNEQFF.

The chain combines TRBV5-4 with TRBJ2-7; 16 bases are shared with TRBD2. CDR3 length equals 19 residues. Germline V gene sequence: CDR1 SGHNT, CDR2 YYREEE (reference sequence). The V gene end was trimmed by 4 bases and the J gene end by 2 bases; junction bases not matched to a gene: 12. CDR3 coding DNA: TGTGCCAGCAGCCCGGGACTAGCGGGAGGGCCTACTTCTCCCTACGAGCAGTACTTC. Encoded protein: CASSPGLAGGPTSPYEQYF.

The chain is built from TRBV7-2 and TRBJ2-5, with 8 bases lining up with TRBD2. V shed 5 bases, J shed 4 bases, and the junction held 9 bases outside the gene matches. The CDR3 length is 15 residues. Germline-derived CDR1 and CDR2 are SGHTA and FQGNSA. The CDR3 spells CASSRLIAGRETQYF. The CDR3 bases are TGTGCCAGCAGCCGTCTTATAGCGGGGAGAGAGACCCAGTACTTC. Using reference TRBV7-2 and TRBJ2-5 for the parts outside the CDR3, the full variable domain is GAGVSQSPSNKVTEKGKDVELRCDPISGHTALYWYRQSLGQGLEFLIYFQGNSAPDKSGLPSDRFSAERTGGSVSTLTIQRTQQEDSAVYLCASSRLIAGRETQYFGPGTRLLVL.

This clone was counted between two and nine times. The junction departs from germline at one end; a sequencing error may be responsible. The chain joins TRBV5-1 to TRBJ1-6, with D unresolved. The V gene's germline CDR1 is SGHRS and CDR2 YFSETQ. The CDR3 consists of 12 residues. The CDR3 DNA follows: TGCGCCAGCAGCTCCGATAATTCACCCCTCCACTTT. It encodes CASSSDNSPLHF. The variable domain in full, completed from reference TRBV5-1 and TRBJ1-6, reads KAGVTQTPRYLIKTRGQQVTLSCSPISGHRSVSWYQQTPGQGLQFLFEYFSETQRNKGNFPGRFSGRQFSNSRSEMNVSTLELGDSALYLCASSSDNSPLHFGNGTRLTVT.

The chain is built from TRBV20-1 and TRBJ2-1; 8 nucleotides agree with TRBD2. V was pared by 3 bases and J by 0 bases, with 4 bases of the junction left unmatched. The CDR3 spans 15 residues. Per the germline V gene, CDR1 is DFQATT and CDR2 is SNEGSKA (reference sequence). The chain's CDR3 is CSASDLAGSYNEQFF. CDR3 sequence (DNA): TGCAGTGCTAGTGATCTAGCGGGCTCCTACAATGAGCAGTTCTTC.

This clone occurred a few times. DNA for the CDR3: TGCGCCAGCAGCTTGGCGGGTACAGGCCTTAGCTCCTACGAGCAGTACTTC. As protein: CASSLAGTGLSSYEQYF. V usage is TRBV5-1 and J usage is TRBJ2-7; weak D call: TRBD1 (5 bases). This CDR3 comprises 17 residues. The V gene's germline CDR1 is SGHRS and CDR2 YFSETQ. Trimming cost V 0 bases and J 0 bases, with 16 bases left between them.

This rearrangement joins TRBV6-2 or TRBV6-3 to TRBJ2-1; 8 positions match TRBD1. With V trimmed by 5 bases and J by 9 bases, 9 bases remained unmatched. Germline assignment: CDR1 MNHEY and CDR2 SVGEGT. The CDR3 loop spans 14 amino acids. The CDR3 DNA sequence: TGTGCCAGCAGTGGGAGACAGGGGATAACTGAGCAGTTCTTC. This encodes CASSGRQGITEQFF.

V usage is TRBV27 and J usage is TRBJ2-6; TRBD2 might be the D (5 bases). Looked up from germline, CDR1 is MNHEY and CDR2 is SMNVEV (reference sequence). The V end lost 3 bases, the J end lost 1 base, and 7 bases lay between the germline ends. The CDR3 is 15 residues long. The CDR3 region is CASSFWESGANVLTF. The CDR3 coding sequence is TGTGCCAGCAGTTTTTGGGAGTCTGGGGCCAACGTCCTGACTTTC. Full variable domain (remainder filled in from reference TRBV27 and TRBJ2-6): EAQVTQNPRYLITVTGKKLTVTCSQNMNHEYMSWYRQDPGLGLRQIYYSMNVEVTDKGDVPEGYKVSRKEKRNFPLILESPSPNQTSLYFCASSFWESGANVLTFGAGSRLTVL.

This chain connects TRBV10-1 to TRBJ2-1; TRBD1 matches 9 bases. The CDR3 is made up of 15 amino acids. The V gene end was trimmed by 2 bases and the J gene end by 8 bases; junction bases not matched to a gene: 7. Germline CDR1 and CDR2: WNHNN and SYGVQD (reference sequence). CDR3 sequence: CASSEGDRAIHEQFF. The CDR3, as DNA: TGCGCCAGCAGTGAGGGGGACAGGGCTATTCATGAGCAGTTCTTC.